This T cell receptor (beta chain) was obtained from a study of blood T cells in healthy people across ages. Study overall: Per every two T cells, about one barcoded beta molecule was captured by template switching.

Germline-derived CDR1 and CDR2 are SGDLS and YYNGEE. The ends lost 3 bases at V and 6 bases at J; junction bases unmatched: 7. CDR3 length equals 14 residues. This clonotype has at least ten counts. Its specificity is not known. Through a sample-barcoded 5' primer and a J-beta primer mix, a second PCR was run for roughly 7 to 11 cycles. TCRdb itself ran the 5' RACE reads through MiXCR, one entry per CDR3 protein. The profile shows some 640,000 distinct CDR3 sequences, about 30% of them singletons. Study observations and caveats: Strong correlation was found linking TCR beta diversity to naive T cell percentage. Across the age range, TCR beta diversity per million T cells fell in a roughly linear way. It was the long-lived donors that had more naive CD4+ cells and higher diversity than aged donors.

The chain employs TRBV9 and TRBJ2-7; 9 bases line up with TRBD1. The sequencing input was blood. The sequence came from a woman older than 75 in good health. The CDR3 DNA reads as TGTGCCAGCAGCGAGACCGGGACAGGGATCGAGCAGTACTTC. Its translation: CASSETGTGIEQYF.